The entry that follows covers one T cell receptor (beta chain) sequence. The antigen is undetermined. At the DNA level, this CDR3 is encoded by other sequences in the same sample as well. This entry belongs to a study of shared clonotypes between healthy human individuals. Turning to the study itself: The study drew on two women and a few men aged 18 to 49 as donors.

Germline assignment: CDR1 MNHEY and CDR2 SMNVEV (reference sequence). This CDR3 is 12 amino acids long. The V end lost 6 bases, the J end lost 9 bases, and 12 bases lay between the germline ends. Study conclusions and caveats: It was only blood that was sampled, and tissue repertoires likely differ.

CD45RO-negative CD8 cells positively selected for CCR7 made up the naive population, which excluded terminally differentiated effector memory CD45RA+ cells. Produced via immunoSEQ multiplex PCR; TCRdb's table is partial and in-frame only. The table records 550,000 to 650,000 clones, about 96% of them present only once. V usage is TRBV27 and J usage is TRBJ2-1, with a weak D call TRBD2 (6 bases). This clonotype originated in a woman aged 25 to 45 in good health. The material sequenced was naive CD8+ T cells sorted from blood. The CDR3 nucleotides read TGTGCCAGCAGAACCGGGGGTGGTGAGCAGTTCTTC. Protein product: CASRTGGGEQFF.